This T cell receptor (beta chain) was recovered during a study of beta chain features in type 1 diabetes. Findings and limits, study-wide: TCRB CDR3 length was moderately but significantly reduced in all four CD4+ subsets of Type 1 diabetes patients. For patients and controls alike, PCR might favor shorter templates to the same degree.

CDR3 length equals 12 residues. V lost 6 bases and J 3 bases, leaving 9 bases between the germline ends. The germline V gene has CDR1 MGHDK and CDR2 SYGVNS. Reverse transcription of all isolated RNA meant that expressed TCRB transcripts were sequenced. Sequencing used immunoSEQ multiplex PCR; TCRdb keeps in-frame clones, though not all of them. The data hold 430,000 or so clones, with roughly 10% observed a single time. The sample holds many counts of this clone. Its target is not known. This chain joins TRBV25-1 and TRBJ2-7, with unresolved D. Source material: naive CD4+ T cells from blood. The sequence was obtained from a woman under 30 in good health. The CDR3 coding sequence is TGTGCCAGCAGCATAGACGGCTACGAGCAGTACTTC. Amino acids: CASSIDGYEQYF.